Sequencing of this T cell receptor beta chain was carried out in a study of radiation and T cells in renal cell carcinoma. The method was immunoSEQ multiplex PCR; TCRdb's version includes in-frame clones alone and lacks a portion of them. The profile shows over 25,000 clones, roughly 80% of them singletons. Time point reported: blood 4 weeks post-SBRT, at nephrectomy. Treatment given: 15 Gy SBRT to primary tumor, nephrectomy 4 weeks later. Nephrectomy followed 15 Gy stereotactic body radiation by 4 weeks. After SBRT, blood was collected at 2 and 4 weeks, plus baseline. The CDR3 contains 15 residues. Germline loops: CDR1 MNHNS, CDR2 SASEGT. Between the trimmed V and J ends, which lost 7 bases and 9 bases, there was a span of 22 bases.

This chain joins TRBV6-1 and TRBJ2-1; D might be TRBD1 (6 bases). The receptor's source is a man in his sixties with renal cell carcinoma. This specimen was blood, taken from a patient whose treatment included radiotherapy and nephrectomy. The CDR3 bases are TGTGCCAGCATTGAGGGACACCTGGGGAAAGGTGAGCAGTTCTTC. Translating it yields CASIEGHLGKGEQFF.